The text below deals with one T cell receptor (beta chain). Its specificity is unknown. The data belong to a study of CD8 T cells in ankylosing spondylitis. Study observations and caveats: It appeared that ankylosing spondylitis blood was characterized by a TCR beta motif of several highly homologous variants. Matched ankylosing spondylitis synovial fluid reportedly contained a significantly enriched population of disease-linked clones.

TCRdb recomputed calls from the 5' RACE reads with MiXCR, one row per CDR3 protein. The sample consists of some 450,000 distinct CDR3 sequences, 17% of them appearing once. The sequenced material came from blood, either unsorted or a sorted T cell fraction (not recorded which). The TCR was taken from a male donor with ankylosing spondylitis.

The CDR3 region has the DNA TGCGCCAGCAGCTTGACCGGGACTAGCGGGACTTCCACAGATACGCAGTATTTT. Its protein is CASSLTGTSGTSTDTQYF. The V call is TRBV5-1, the J call TRBJ2-3; 13 bases are a match to TRBD2. CDR1 and CDR2 (germline): SGHRS, YFSETQ. J gave up 2 bases and V 1 base, and 7 bases lay outside the gene matches. CDR3 size: 18 residues.